One sample yielded the 19 T cell receptor beta chains listed below, sequenced in a study of T-cell memory formation after mild COVID-19. Using its own MiXCR run on the 5' RACE reads, TCRdb lists one record per CDR3 protein. This sample has 470,000 or so distinct CDR3 sequences, with around a sixth found just once. Sequenced sample: PBMCs or a T cell subset sorted from them (not recorded which). The receptors stem from an adult woman who had mild COVID-19 (a few samples of this study predate the infection). Cell type and time point are not known.

The count of this clonotype is one. V and J are TRBV9 and TRBJ2-1, with TRBD2 identical over 7 bases. In germline, CDR1 is SGDLS, CDR2 YYNGEE. V lost 0 bases to trimming and J lost 9 bases; unmatched junction nucleotides: 15. The CDR3 has 17 amino acids. The CDR3: CASSVESSGDLGTEQFF. Written as DNA, the CDR3 is TGTGCCAGCAGCGTAGAATCTAGCGGTGACCTGGGTACTGAGCAGTTCTTC.

Many counts were recorded for this clonotype. The rearrangement joins TRBV11-3 to TRBJ1-6; D is unresolved. Trimming left V 5 bases short and J 17 bases short, with 19 bases between. This CDR3 is built from 13 residues. CDR1 is SGHNT and CDR2 is YENEEA in the germline V gene. CDR3 bases: TGTGCCAGCAGCCCAAGTCCGGGCCGATCAATCCACTTT. This gives the protein CASSPSPGRSIHF.

The V gene is TRBV5-1, the J gene TRBJ2-1; TRBD1 matches 7 bases. Trimming took 1 base from V and 6 from J; bases not matched to a gene: 7. Looked up from germline, CDR1 is SGHRS and CDR2 is YFSETQ. CDR3 length equals 15 residues. CDR3 coding DNA: TGCGCCAGCAGCTTGAGCGAGGGGGCGGCCAATGAGCAGTTCTTC. It codes for CASSLSEGAANEQFF.

Ten or more counts support this clonotype. In nucleotides, the CDR3 is TGTGCCAGCAGCTTAAGGAATGAGCAGTTCTTC. It encodes CASSLRNEQFF. The chain joins TRBV7-2 to TRBJ2-1; D gene unclear. The CDR3 is made up of 11 amino acids. V lost 2 bases and J lost 7, with 3 bases in between. Germline V gene sequence: CDR1 SGHTA, CDR2 FQGNSA.

V usage is TRBV29-1 and J usage is TRBJ1-1, with D unresolved. Germline V gene lookup returns CDR1 SQVTM and CDR2 ANQGSEA. This CDR3 is built from 17 residues. Trimming stripped 4 bases from V and 2 bases from J, with 23 bases between. The CDR3 region is CSVVGNPVSPFNTEAFF. The CDR3 nucleotides read TGCAGCGTTGTCGGGAACCCCGTCTCCCCATTTAACACTGAAGCTTTCTTT.

This clonotype was seen more than once but under ten times. This rearrangement joins TRBV7-2 to TRBJ1-1; D is undetermined. The CDR3 length is 13 residues. V was trimmed by 2 bases and J by 3 bases, leaving 7 bases between them. Germline loops: CDR1 SGHTA, CDR2 FQGNSA. The CDR3 DNA is TGTGCCAGCAGCTTACCTGTGTACACTGAAGCTTTCTTT. Its protein product is CASSLPVYTEAFF.

The table lists this clonotype with a few counts. V and J are TRBV18 and TRBJ2-7, with D perhaps being TRBD1 or TRBD2 (6 bases each). CDR1 and CDR2 (germline): KGHSH, LQKENI. CDR3 length: 17 residues. Deletions cut 3 bases from V and 4 bases from J, with 22 bases between. CDR3 DNA sequence: TGTGCCAGCTCACCCTTGCCGGCCCTCGGGGGCTTATACGAGCAGTACTTC. Its translation is CASSPLPALGGLYEQYF.

The CDR3 DNA reads as TGTGCCAGTGCCCCTGCTGGGACCTACCTCGGGGAGCTGTTTTTT. Encoded protein: CASAPAGTYLGELFF. The gene calls are TRBV19 and TRBJ2-2, with D possibly being TRBD1 or TRBD2 (5 bases each). V lost 8 bases and J lost 7, with 20 bases in between. This CDR3 comprises 15 residues. The germline CDR1 and CDR2 sequences are LNHDA and SQIVND (reference sequence).

This sequence joins TRBV29-1 and TRBJ2-1; 11 positions match TRBD1. Germline V lookup: CDR1 SQVTM, CDR2 ANQGSEA. V was clipped by 0 bases and J by 6 bases; unmatched bases: 4. The CDR3 extends over 15 amino acids. CDR3 sequence (DNA): TGCAGCGTTGAAGATCGAGGGACAGGGGGCAATGAGCAGTTCTTC. It is translated as CSVEDRGTGGNEQFF.

The rearrangement joins TRBV12-3 or TRBV12-4 to TRBJ2-1; D is tentatively TRBD1 or TRBD2 (6 bases each). V was cut by 6 bases and J by 7 bases, with 16 bases left in between. CDR3 length: 14 amino acids. The CDR3 is CASSLTGAPNEQFF. CDR3 sequence (DNA): TGTGCCAGCAGCCTCACGGGGGCCCCTAATGAGCAGTTCTTC.

This clonotype was counted at least ten times. The chain uses TRBV5-1 and TRBJ2-3; D gene ambiguous. The CDR3 is made up of 11 amino acids. V dropped 3 bases and J dropped 6 bases, with 5 bases sitting between them. Germline values: CDR1 SGHRS, CDR2 YFSETQ. In DNA form, the CDR3 reads TGCGCCAGCAGCTCCGAGGATACGCAGTATTTT. This sequence encodes CASSSEDTQYF. Complete variable domain (other parts from reference TRBV5-1 and TRBJ2-3): KAGVTQTPRYLIKTRGQQVTLSCSPISGHRSVSWYQQTPGQGLQFLFEYFSETQRNKGNFPGRFSGRQFSNSRSEMNVSTLELGDSALYLCASSSEDTQYFGPGTRLTVL.

This clonotype has just a few counts. V and J are TRBV11-2 and TRBJ2-7; D is unclear. This CDR3 contains 15 residues. Germline CDR1 is SGHAT and CDR2 is FQNNGV. Trimming cost V 4 bases and J 3 bases, with 16 bases left between them. The CDR3 reads CASSWRRPAIYEQYF. CDR3 DNA sequence: TGTGCCAGCAGCTGGCGCAGGCCAGCTATCTACGAGCAGTACTTC.

CDR3 residues: CASSYSPGPGSPGTQYF. In DNA form, the CDR3 reads TGTGCCAGCAGTTACTCCCCGGGGCCAGGTTCCCCGGGGACGCAGTATTTT. V gene TRBV6-6 combines with J gene TRBJ2-3, with D perhaps TRBD1 or TRBD2 (5 bases each). The CDR3 has 17 amino acids. CDR1 and CDR2 from the germline V gene are MNHNY and SVGAGI (reference sequence). Trimming took off 0 bases at V and 9 bases at J, with 22 bases between the two ends.

The sample holds a few counts of this clonotype. The V gene is TRBV15, the J gene TRBJ2-1; D unresolved. Trimming removed 3 bases from V and 4 bases from J, with 13 bases in between. The CDR3 is 15 residues long. Germline-derived CDR1 and CDR2 are LNHNV and YYDKDF (reference sequence). The CDR3 DNA reads as TGTGCCACCAGCAGGGTGGAAGGTTTTTACAATGAGCAGTTCTTC. Its translation is CATSRVEGFYNEQFF.

The chain is built from TRBV6-1 and TRBJ1-3; no clear D gene. V lost 7 bases, J lost 0 bases, and 4 bases lay in between. Looked up from germline, CDR1 is MNHNS and CDR2 is SASEGT. The CDR3 length is 12 residues. The CDR3 loop reads CASISSGNTIYF. The DNA of the CDR3 is TGTGCCAGCATCAGCTCTGGAAACACCATATATTTT.

This chain connects TRBV12-3 or TRBV12-4 to TRBJ2-3; 8 nucleotides line up with TRBD1. The CDR3 is made up of 16 amino acids. The junction had 7 bases not matched to a gene; V was cut back by 2 bases and J by 3 bases. CDR3 nucleotides: TGTGCCAGCAGTTTATACAGGACAGGGACGACAGATACGCAGTATTTT. Translated, it gives CASSLYRTGTTDTQYF.

This clonotype was detected only a few times. This sequence joins TRBV7-3 and TRBJ2-1, with 14 bases matching TRBD2. Losses at the gene ends were 5 bases for V and 6 bases for J; bases not matched to a gene: 6. From germline, CDR1 is SGHTA and CDR2 FQGTGA. This CDR3 has 16 amino acids. CDR3 region: CASSPAGLAGGNEQFF. CDR3 in DNA: TGTGCCAGCAGCCCCGCCGGACTAGCGGGAGGCAATGAGCAGTTCTTC.

In DNA form, the CDR3 reads TGTGCCAGTAGTATTTCGGCCAGGAGGTTCTACAATGAGCAGTTCTTC. Translated, it gives CASSISARRFYNEQFF. The chain couples TRBV19 to TRBJ2-1; TRBD2 might be the D (5 bases). This CDR3 has 16 amino acids. Looked up from germline, CDR1 is LNHDA and CDR2 is SQIVND (reference sequence). V was cut by 3 bases and J by 3 bases, with 15 bases left in between.

In its sample, this clonotype was seen a few times. The rearrangement links TRBV15 to TRBJ2-7; 7 nucleotides match TRBD1. V lost 1 base, J lost 5 bases, and 5 bases stayed unmatched. CDR1 is LNHNV and CDR2 is YYDKDF in the germline V gene (reference sequence). The CDR3 is made up of 14 amino acids. The CDR3 reads CATSRAGTANEQYF. CDR3 nucleotide sequence: TGTGCCACCAGCAGAGCCGGGACAGCGAACGAGCAGTACTTC.